This T cell receptor beta chain was documented in a study of blood T cell repertoires in COVID-19. Study-wide context: Donors in the United States, Italy and Spain gave samples during acute or convalescent COVID-19.

Trimming left V 0 bases short and J 0 bases short, with 11 bases between. The CDR3 contains 17 residues. Germline V gene data show CDR1 as LNHDA and CDR2 as SQIVND (reference sequence). This clone was counted between two and nine times. In the original analysis: Counts of nucleated cells, estimated from reference gene primer amplification, were obtained. Clones were read by immunoSEQ multiplex PCR, and TCRdb kept only the in-frame ones, dropping some. The V and J calls and clone size come from that table; D and trimming were worked out from the DNA. The sample records some 130,000 clones, approximately 83% being singletons.

This sequence originates from a woman aged 45-65 years who had recovered from COVID-19. The V gene is TRBV19, the J gene TRBJ1-4; D uncertain. Sequencing was carried out using peripheral blood. CDR3 nucleotide sequence: TGTGCCAGTAGTATAGATGCGAAAACCGCAACTAATGAAAAACTGTTTTTT. This translates into CASSIDAKTATNEKLFF.